The entry that follows covers one T cell receptor (beta chain) sequence. Its binding antigen is unknown. No base quality information exists; no much larger clone differs at one position. This sample is drawn from a study of blood T cell repertoires in COVID-19 (dated by TCRdb to the early 2020s). Study-wide context: Samples covering the acute and convalescent phases of COVID-19 were provided by collaborators in the United States, Italy and Spain. The material from the prospective study consisted of cDNA or gDNA derived from T cells, B-cell-depleted T cells, or PBMCs. Subjects who had been exposed to COVID-19, were actively infected with it, or had recovered from it provided the deeply sampled blood TCRbeta repertoires that made up the dataset. A freely available public database, intended as a resource for researchers studying the immune response to SARS-CoV-2, is where the repertoires were released. Samples came from the ongoing ImmuneRACE study (first 160 participants) plus 1,254 subjects from 6 global collaborators. Sample metadata almost always included a de-identified subject ID, COVID-19 status, age in years and sex. HLA class I and class II types, where available, came from metadata supplied by the sample provider rather than from assay-based typing. Results the study describes overall, beyond this receptor: How much clinical and demographic metadata was included differed by source and by participant, and the metadata was provided uncurated.

Another Seattle source contributed samples from volunteer blood donors who had recovered from COVID-19. Each collaborating institution followed its own protocols to collect whole blood in K2EDTA tubes. For TCRbeta analysis, collaborators shipped samples in one of three forms: frozen whole blood, isolated PBMCs, or DNA extracted from either of those sample types. From the cysteine through the phenylalanine, the CDR3 covers 13 amino acids. Just CDR3 DNA is preserved here, 39 bases in frame from base 1. The germline V gene gives CDR1 as SGHDN and CDR2 as FVKESK. Deletion took 0 bases off V and 4 bases off J, with a span of 6 bases between the germline ends. TCRbeta CDR3 regions were amplified from genomic DNA using the immunoSEQ Assay, a bias-controlled multiplex PCR. As for the original processing: The number of nucleated cells in each sample was estimated from the amplification of reference gene primers within the assay. To quantify the absolute abundance of each unique TCRbeta CDR3 rearrangement, sequence reads were collapsed and filtered. For each sample, productive Simpson clonality was calculated as the square root of Simpson's diversity index over productive rearrangements. TCRdb stores this immuneACCESS table with in-frame sequences only. Part of the clones is absent; in the studies checked, under half of the shortfall reflects unresolved V genes, and no reason is known for the rest. From that table come the V and J calls and clone size; the DNA was used to work out D and trimming. The sample yields a few hundred thousand clones; about 87% were counted once. Together, the top ten hold about 4.1% of the sample.

The chain employs TRBV14 and TRBJ1-2; the D segment cannot be called with confidence. Sequences were obtained from peripheral blood. The clonotype comes from a man aged 55 to 70 who had recovered from COVID-19. The CDR3 is CASSQDIRYGYTF. The nucleotide sequence is TGTGCCAGCAGCCAAGATATTCGCTATGGCTACACCTTC.